Below are 28 T cell receptor beta chains sequenced from a single sample in a study of regulatory T cells in long-lasting Graves disease. CDR3 regions were amplified by Arm-PCR using iRepertoire HTBI primers to build TCR beta libraries. TCRdb re-analysed the multiplex PCR reads in MiXCR, keeping a single row per CDR3 protein. The sample comprises about 620,000 distinct CDR3 sequences, under 20% of which are singletons, and around 19% rests with the top ten. The time point is: newly diagnosed GD, antithyroid drugs for less than 3 months. With RNA extracted from PBMCs as input, the TCR library was made. The same specimen was also included in a second study, on T cells in Graves' hyperthyroidism and ophthalmopathy.

Here the sequenced sample was peripheral blood mononuclear cells (PBMCs), taken at new diagnosis, from a patient treated with antithyroid drugs. The source is a woman aged 25-40 years with Graves disease.

In DNA, the CDR3 is TGCAGTGCTAGCGTTGGAGGGGCCCACGCAGGAAACACCATATATTTT. This encodes CSASVGGAHAGNTIYF. The chain combines TRBV20-1 with TRBJ1-3; D possibly corresponds to TRBD1 (5 bases). Germline V lookup: CDR1 DFQATT, CDR2 SNEGSKA (reference sequence). This CDR3 contains 16 residues. With 3 bases removed from V and 4 bases from J, the gap between germline ends came to 19 bases.

This sequence joins TRBV28 and TRBJ1-6; D not resolved. V lost 1 base and J 9 bases, leaving 7 bases between the germline ends. Germline V gene lookup returns CDR1 MDHEN and CDR2 SYDVKM. The CDR3 is 13 residues long. The CDR3 DNA reads as TGTGCCAGCAGTTTATCCGGGAGTTCACCCCTCCACTTT. This sequence encodes CASSLSGSSPLHF.

The chain uses TRBV19 and TRBJ2-1; D tentatively reads TRBD1 or TRBD2 (5 bases each). From germline, CDR1 is LNHDA and CDR2 SQIVND (reference sequence). This CDR3 spans 13 amino acids. The V and J ends lost 9 bases and 6 bases respectively, with 15 bases between them. The CDR3 DNA reads as TGTGCCAGGGGAACCGGGACCACCAATGAGCAGTTCTTC. As protein: CARGTGTTNEQFF.

This clonotype has a single count. A read error is possible here, since a much larger clone lies one base away. The chain recombines TRBV28 with TRBJ1-2; no reliable D call. The CDR3 sequence is 12 residues long. The germline gives CDR1 MDHEN, CDR2 SYDVKM. V was pared by 3 bases and J by 6 bases, with 8 bases between. Here the CDR3 DNA reads TGTGCCAGCAGTTTCGGGGTGGATGGCTACACCTTC. Residues: CASSFGVDGYTF.

This clonotype was detected many times. V gene TRBV12-3 or TRBV12-4 combines with J gene TRBJ2-7, with TRBD2 matching over 8 bases. This CDR3 contains 13 residues. V lost 7 bases to trimming and J lost 6 bases; unmatched junction nucleotides: 8. The CDR3, as DNA: TGTGCCAGCAATACCCGCGGGAGGAGCGAGCAGTACTTC. Amino acid sequence: CASNTRGRSEQYF.

The chain uses TRBV5-1 and TRBJ1-4, with 7 bases aligning to TRBD1. CDR3 length: 14 amino acids. V shed 7 bases, J shed 8 bases, and the junction held 11 bases outside the gene matches. Germline V gives CDR1 SGHRS, CDR2 YFSETQ. The CDR3 DNA reads TGCGCCAGCCGACCCTCTGGGACAGTCGAAAAACTGTTTTTT. This sequence encodes CASRPSGTVEKLFF.

The gene calls are TRBV20-1 and TRBJ2-1; TRBD2 matches 14 bases. CDR3 length equals 15 residues. Germline lookup yields CDR1 DFQATT and CDR2 SNEGSKA (reference sequence). Trimming took 1 base from V and 9 from J; bases not matched to a gene: 5. CDR3 residues: CSARGLAGGPGEQFF. CDR3 in DNA: TGCAGTGCTAGAGGACTAGCGGGAGGGCCGGGTGAGCAGTTCTTC.

About this clonotype: A read error may account for a junction end that differs from germline. The V call is TRBV6-4, the J call TRBJ2-2; possibly TRBD1 for D (6 bases). The CDR3 is 16 amino acids. Germline CDR1 reads MRHNA; CDR2 reads SNTAGT. This chain's CDR3 is CASSPADRREHRGAVF. Written as DNA, the CDR3 is TGTGCCAGCAGTCCCGCCGACAGGCGAGAACACCGGGGAGCTGTTTTT.

This clonotype was observed a handful of times. The chain recombines TRBV5-1 with TRBJ1-4; 7 positions agree with TRBD1. After removal of 1 base from V and 4 bases from J, the junction contained 4 bases not matched to a gene. The germline V gene has CDR1 SGHRS and CDR2 YFSETQ. The CDR3 runs 15 residues. CDR3 region: CASSLTGVGNEKLFF. The CDR3 nucleotides are TGCGCCAGCAGCTTGACAGGGGTGGGTAATGAAAAACTGTTTTTT.

This clonotype was picked up a small number of times. V and J are TRBV7-9 and TRBJ1-2; D is undetermined. The germline V gene has CDR1 SEHNR and CDR2 FQNEAQ (reference sequence). The CDR3 is 14 amino acids. V gave up 5 bases and J gave up 4 bases, with 14 bases separating them. The CDR3 sequence is CASSPPEVSYGYTF. CDR3 DNA sequence: TGTGCCAGCAGCCCTCCCGAGGTGAGCTATGGCTACACCTTC.

The V gene is TRBV20-1, the J gene TRBJ2-3; 10 bases line up with TRBD2. Germline lookup yields CDR1 DFQATT and CDR2 SNEGSKA (reference sequence). Trimming took 3 bases from V and 3 from J; bases not matched to a gene: 6. CDR3 size: 15 residues. This chain's CDR3 is CSASRGSGRTDTQYF. The DNA for the CDR3 is TGCAGTGCTAGCCGGGGTAGCGGGAGGACAGATACGCAGTATTTT.

This clonotype was seen ten or more times. The V call is TRBV28, the J call TRBJ2-4; 7 bases are a match to TRBD1. The V gene's germline CDR1 is MDHEN and CDR2 SYDVKM. J was trimmed by 1 base and V by 5 bases; bases with no gene match: 5. This CDR3 spans 15 amino acids. CDR3: CASSTGVSAKNIQYF. CDR3 coding DNA: TGTGCCAGCAGTACAGGGGTTTCGGCCAAAAACATTCAGTACTTC.

The CDR3 is CASSRLDTVGPSGNTIYF. The CDR3 bases are TGTGCCAGCAGCCGTCTGGACACGGTGGGTCCCTCCGGAAACACCATATATTTT. The chain has TRBV14 and TRBJ1-3, with a tentative D call TRBD1 (5 bases). Germline CDR1 is SGHDN and CDR2 is FVKESK. The V end was cut by 4 bases, the J end by 4 bases, with 23 bases between. The CDR3 length is 18 residues.

This clonotype turned up a few times. The genes are TRBV29-1 and TRBJ2-4; D is uncertain. The CDR3 is 13 residues long. Looked up from germline, CDR1 is SQVTM and CDR2 is ANQGSEA. With 5 bases removed from V and 0 bases from J, the gap between germline ends came to 8 bases. CDR3 bases: TGCAGCGTTCGGTGGGTAGCCAAAAACATTCAGTACTTC. Protein product: CSVRWVAKNIQYF. Full variable domain (remainder filled in from reference TRBV29-1 and TRBJ2-4): SAVISQKPSRDICQRGTSLTIQCQVDSQVTMMFWYRQQPGQSLTLIATANQGSEATYESGFVIDKFPISRPNLTFSTLTVSNMSPEDSSIYLCSVRWVAKNIQYFGAGTRLSVL.

This clonotype occurred many times. CDR3 residues: CASSDEEAQPQHF. The CDR3 DNA sequence: TGTGCCAGCAGTGATGAGGAGGCTCAGCCCCAGCATTTT. This chain links TRBV2 with TRBJ1-5; no reliable D call. V was trimmed by 3 bases and J by 6 bases, leaving 9 bases between them. This CDR3 spans 13 amino acids. Germline values: CDR1 SNHLY, CDR2 FYNNEI.

Comments on this clonotype: This may arise from a read error, as a much more abundant clone is one base away. This chain joins TRBV6-1 and TRBJ2-7; a possible D gene is TRBD2 (6 bases). The CDR3 is 17 residues long. Germline CDR1 MNHNS, CDR2 SASEGT. The chain's CDR3 is CASSLLGTGTQNYERYF. Here the CDR3 DNA reads TGTGCCAGCAGTTTATTGGGGACCGGGACTCAGAACTACGAGCGGTACTTC.

The chain has TRBV30 and TRBJ2-7; no firm D call. Germline assignment: CDR1 GTSNPN and CDR2 SVGIG (reference sequence). Deletions cut 3 bases from V and 2 bases from J, with 5 bases between. This CDR3 region has 11 residues. DNA for the CDR3: TGTGCCTGGAGCAGAACCTACGAGCAGTACTTC. Translation: CAWSRTYEQYF.

V and J are TRBV30 and TRBJ2-1; 14 bases are shared with TRBD2. After removal of 1 base from V and 8 bases from J, the junction contained 1 base not matched to a gene. The CDR3 contains 14 residues. The germline V gene encodes CDR1 GTSNPN and CDR2 SVGIG (reference sequence). CDR3 DNA: TGTGCCTGGAGTGGACTAGCGGGAGGGGATGAGCAGTTCTTC. As protein: CAWSGLAGGDEQFF.

The chain carries TRBV3-1 and TRBJ1-1; D is possibly TRBD1 (6 bases). CDR1 is LGHDT and CDR2 is YNNKEL in the germline V gene (reference sequence). This CDR3 comprises 16 residues. Between the trimmed V and J ends, which lost 4 bases and 1 base, there was a span of 16 bases. The CDR3 is CASSRHYGDKNTEAFF. The CDR3, as DNA: TGTGCCAGCAGCCGACATTACGGGGACAAGAACACTGAAGCTTTCTTT.

The table lists this clonotype with a few counts. The chain links TRBV20-1 to TRBJ2-3, with 13 bases fitting TRBD2. Germline trimming cut 5 bases from V and 2 bases from J; bases unmatched to any gene: 7. The CDR3 is 16 amino acids. The germline gives CDR1 DFQATT, CDR2 SNEGSKA (reference sequence). The DNA of the CDR3 is TGCAGTGCTGTACCGGGACTAGCGGGAAACACAGATACGCAGTATTTT. Encoded protein: CSAVPGLAGNTDTQYF.

The CDR3 nucleotides are TGTGCCACCTGGCATCCCACAACAGACAAACTCTACGAGCAGTACTTC. Protein product: CATWHPTTDKLYEQYF. The rearrangement uses TRBV10-3 and TRBJ2-7; D gene uncertain. There are 16 residues in the CDR3. Germline V CDR1 and CDR2: ENHRY, SYGVKD. Trimming shortened V by 10 bases and J by 3 bases, and 25 bases separated the two germline ends.

The CDR3 coding sequence is TGTGCCAGCAGTGAGAAATGGGGGAACACTGAAGCTTTCTTT. It codes for CASSEKWGNTEAFF. The genes are TRBV6-1 and TRBJ1-1; D unresolved. V was pared by 3 bases and J by 1 base, with 9 bases between. Per germline, CDR1 MNHNS and CDR2 SASEGT. The CDR3 spans 14 residues.

The rearrangement uses TRBV7-3 and TRBJ2-2; D is undetermined. This CDR3 has 14 amino acids. Trimming removed 5 bases at V and 5 bases at J, with 12 bases between. Per the germline V gene, CDR1 is SGHTA and CDR2 is FQGTGA. CDR3 residues: CASSPGPGTGELFF. The CDR3 DNA sequence: TGTGCCAGCAGCCCCGGGCCGGGTACCGGGGAGCTGTTTTTT.

There are a few counts of this clonotype. This chain uses TRBV7-9 with TRBJ2-5; TRBD2 agrees at 10 bases. The DNA end lines up better with TRBJ2-1; the J call may be wrong. CDR3 size: 16 residues. Germline V lookup: CDR1 SEHNR, CDR2 FQNEAQ (reference sequence). Written as DNA, the CDR3 is TGTGCCAGCAGCTTAGTCCCTAGCGGGAGCGGGGATGAGCAGTTCTTC. Protein sequence: CASSLVPSGSGDEQFF.

In this sample, this clonotype turned up a few times. The V call is TRBV7-9, the J call TRBJ1-2; TRBD1 matches 7 bases. J gave up 8 bases and V 8 bases, and 11 bases lay outside the gene matches. Germline V lookup: CDR1 SEHNR, CDR2 FQNEAQ (reference sequence). The CDR3 has 13 amino acids. In nucleotides, the CDR3 is TGTGCCAGCCACCGTGCAGGGGGTGAGGGCTACACCTTC. This sequence encodes CASHRAGGEGYTF.

This clonotype was recorded at least ten times. The CDR3, as DNA: TGTGCCATCAGTGACAGGGCGGACGAGACCCAGTACTTC. Its protein product is CAISDRADETQYF. The chain combines TRBV10-3 with TRBJ2-5; weak D call: TRBD1 (5 bases). The V gene lost 3 bases and the J gene lost 5 bases, with 10 bases spanning the gap. Looked up from germline, CDR1 is ENHRY and CDR2 is SYGVKD. The CDR3 sequence is 13 residues long.

J is TRBJ1-1 and V is TRBV19, with D unresolved. Germline-derived CDR1 and CDR2 are LNHDA and SQIVND (reference sequence). The ends were cut back, 2 bases at V and 0 bases at J, with 10 bases in the middle. The CDR3 consists of 15 residues. The CDR3 sequence is CASSIQAAMNTEAFF. CDR3 sequence (DNA): TGTGCCAGTAGTATACAGGCGGCAATGAACACTGAAGCTTTCTTT.

In its sample, this clonotype was seen many times. The genes are TRBV12-3 or TRBV12-4 and TRBJ1-6; unclear D gene. V lost 2 bases, J lost 5 bases, and 4 bases lay in between. The CDR3 has 13 residues. The CDR3 is CASSLQHNSPLHF. DNA of the CDR3: TGTGCCAGCAGTTTACAGCATAATTCACCCCTCCACTTT.